The entry below describes one T cell receptor (beta chain). Its antigen is undetermined. The CDR3 is cut off 3 residues early in the read; its end comes from the germline J gene. The source of the sample is a study of T cells in women clearing cervical HPV infection. Whole-study context: Cases: HPV16-related CIN3 or worse on histology, a couple of invasive cancers. Regarding the study as a whole: Controls had more TRBV6-7 (about 0.15%) than cases (about 0.11%).

Using immunoSEQ multiplex PCR, the repertoire was profiled, and TCRdb retains in-frame clones only, with some absent. The listing records 40,000 or so clones. CDR1 SGHRS and CDR2 YFSETQ come from the germline V gene. Trimming pared 8 bases from V and 8 bases from J, leaving 11 bases between. The CDR3 runs to 11 residues. The sequence came from a woman between 18 and 69 years old with a cervical HPV16 infection that either progressed to CIN3+ or cleared (not recorded which). The V call is TRBV5-1, the J call TRBJ2-1; the D gene is possibly TRBD2 (6 bases). Sequencing was done on a sample of blood buffy coat. The DNA read from the CDR3 is TGCGCCAGTAACTGGGGGGATGAG. Amino acid sequence: CASNWGDE. The entire CDR3 protein reads CASNWGDEQFF.